The 30 T cell receptor beta chains below were found in one sample sequenced in a study of persistence of HIV-infected CD4 T cells. Their antigens are not known. Stimulation used approximately 10 ug/mL lysate from CMV-infected fibroblasts. Responding CD4+ T cells were sorted by upregulation of both CD40 ligand and CD69. The immunoSEQ assay was version 4, run in survey mode. Only in-frame clones appear in the TCRdb table, and some are missing; sequencing was by immunoSEQ multiplex PCR. The sample lists more than 15,000 clones; around 78% were seen once. The material was CD4+ T cells sorted from PBMCs after approximately 20-hour stimulation, obtained from a patient who received antiretroviral therapy. All receptors derive from an adult man with HIV who was CMV-seropositive.

CDR3 protein: CASPRGLSYNEQFF. The CDR3 DNA reads as TGTGCCAGCCCCCGGGGTCTCTCCTACAATGAGCAGTTCTTC. This chain links TRBV7-9 with TRBJ2-1; TRBD2 is a possible D gene (5 bases). The V end lost 8 bases, the J end lost 0 bases, and 11 bases lay between the germline ends. The CDR3 consists of 14 residues. Germline V CDR1 and CDR2: SEHNR, FQNEAQ (reference sequence).

The CDR3: CASSSQGDRYNEQFF. Written as DNA, the CDR3 is TGTGCCAGCAGTTCACAGGGGGATAGGTACAATGAGCAGTTCTTC. The rearrangement uses TRBV6-5 and TRBJ2-1, with 8 positions matching TRBD1. The CDR3 runs 15 residues. Germline V gene sequence: CDR1 MNHEY, CDR2 SVGAGI. J gave up 4 bases and V 4 bases, and 6 bases lay outside the gene matches.

The CDR3 DNA sequence: TGCGCCAGCAGCCAAGATCGTAATTCACCCCTCCACTTT. Encoded protein: CASSQDRNSPLHF. This chain uses TRBV4-1 with TRBJ1-6, with D hard to call. V was trimmed by 0 bases and J by 6 bases, leaving 3 bases between them. This CDR3 has 13 amino acids. CDR1 MGHRA and CDR2 YSYEKL come from the germline V gene.

The chain has TRBV3-1 (or the pseudogene TRBV3-2) and TRBJ2-7, with D possibly being TRBD1 (6 bases). Germline V CDR1 and CDR2: LGHDT, YNNKEL (reference sequence). Trimming took 3 bases from V and 3 from J, leaving 27 bases between them. The CDR3 has 19 residues. CDR3 sequence (DNA): TGTGCCAGCAGCCAGGCTTCCCGCGGACAGTCCTTAAGGGGCTACGAGCAGTACTTC. Translating gives CASSQASRGQSLRGYEQYF.

This chain uses TRBV6-1 with TRBJ1-1; D unclear. The CDR3 sequence is 15 residues long. V lost 1 base to trimming and J lost 1 base, with 10 bases between them. The germline gives CDR1 MNHNS, CDR2 SASEGT. CDR3 sequence (DNA): TGTGCCAGCAGTGAAGGCGGGGATCCGAACACTGAAGCTTTCTTT. It encodes CASSEGGDPNTEAFF.

The chain uses TRBV6-5 and TRBJ2-2, with D perhaps TRBD1 (5 bases). The CDR3 loop spans 14 amino acids. Germline V CDR1 and CDR2: MNHEY, SVGAGI. V gave up 6 bases and J gave up 5 bases, with 13 bases separating them. CDR3 nucleotides: TGTGCCAGCAGGATCAGGGTCGGAACCGGGGAGCTGTTTTTT. Its protein is CASRIRVGTGELFF.

The chain employs TRBV15 and TRBJ2-3; no reliable D call. V lost 0 bases and J 2 bases, leaving 12 bases between the germline ends. Germline CDR1 LNHNV, CDR2 YYDKDF (reference sequence). The CDR3 spans 16 residues. DNA of the CDR3: TGTGCCACCAGCAGAGATAGGAGCATACTCACAGATACGCAGTATTTT. Translated: CATSRDRSILTDTQYF. Filled out from reference TRBV15 and TRBJ2-3, the complete variable domain reads DAMVIQNPRYQVTQFGKPVTLSCSQTLNHNVMYWYQQKSSQAPKLLFHYYDKDFNNEADTPDNFQSRRPNTSFCFLDIRSPGLGDTAMYLCATSRDRSILTDTQYFGPGTRLTVL.

The chain links TRBV24-1 to TRBJ2-2; D unresolved. CDR1 is KGHDR and CDR2 is SFDVKD in the germline V gene. V was shortened by 12 bases and J by 0 bases, with 10 bases between the two germline ends. The CDR3 length is 13 residues. Here the CDR3 reads CAAGPPNTGELFF. CDR3 coding DNA: TGTGCCGCAGGACCGCCGAACACCGGGGAGCTGTTTTTT.

This clone is a singleton in its sample. The rearrangement links TRBV6-1 to TRBJ2-7; 8 nucleotides line up with TRBD2. Germline lookup yields CDR1 MNHNS and CDR2 SASEGT. The CDR3 has 16 residues. With 2 bases clipped from V and 7 bases from J, the junction kept 13 bases outside the gene matches. CDR3 sequence reads: CASSEKSGPPGGEQYF. The DNA for the CDR3 is TGTGCCAGCAGTGAAAAGTCGGGACCCCCGGGGGGGGAGCAGTACTTC.

The chain links TRBV18 to TRBJ1-1; no clear D. In germline, CDR1 is KGHSH, CDR2 LQKENI. The CDR3 length is 13 residues. Trimming removed 2 bases at V and 5 bases at J, with 9 bases between. CDR3 region: CASSPNPTTEAFF. DNA for the CDR3: TGTGCCAGCTCACCAAACCCAACTACTGAAGCTTTCTTT. Based on the CDR3 plus reference TRBV18 and TRBJ1-1, the full variable domain is NAGVMQNPRHLVRRRGQEARLRCSPMKGHSHVYWYRQLPEEGLKFMVYLQKENIIDESGMPKERFSAEFPKEGPSILRIQQVVRGDSAAYFCASSPNPTTEAFFGQGTRLTVV.

This clone was seen just once. This chain links TRBV18 with TRBJ1-2, with 10 bases fitting TRBD1. The CDR3 spans 13 residues. Losses at the gene ends were 5 bases for V and 7 bases for J; bases not matched to a gene: 4. Per germline, CDR1 KGHSH and CDR2 LQKENI. The CDR3 region is CASSSGQGSGYTF. CDR3 in DNA: TGTGCCAGCTCATCGGGACAGGGGAGTGGCTACACCTTC. Based on the CDR3 plus reference TRBV18 and TRBJ1-2, the full variable domain is NAGVMQNPRHLVRRRGQEARLRCSPMKGHSHVYWYRQLPEEGLKFMVYLQKENIIDESGMPKERFSAEFPKEGPSILRIQQVVRGDSAAYFCASSSGQGSGYTFGSGTRLTVV.

The chain combines TRBV5-1 with TRBJ2-1, with D hard to call. The CDR3 totals 15 residues. Germline assignment: CDR1 SGHRS and CDR2 YFSETQ. With 4 bases removed from V and 5 bases from J, the gap between germline ends came to 16 bases. CDR3 DNA sequence: TGCGCCAGCAGCCTCACTCCCCGACCAAACAATGAGCAGTTCTTC. Protein: CASSLTPRPNNEQFF.

This clone was detected only a few times. The chain recombines TRBV6-6 with TRBJ1-2; no clear D gene. The V end was cut by 4 bases, the J end by 2 bases, with 17 bases between. Germline CDR1 reads MNHNY; CDR2 reads SVGAGI (reference sequence). This CDR3 has 16 amino acids. DNA of the CDR3: TGTGCCAGCAGTTCGTTCCAGGACCGAGAAAACTATGGCTACACCTTC. It specifies CASSSFQDRENYGYTF.

This clone showed up just a few times. The chain employs TRBV2 and TRBJ1-2; 7 bases map to TRBD1. Germline trimming cut 5 bases from V and 8 bases from J; bases unmatched to any gene: 11. Germline CDR1 is SNHLY and CDR2 is FYNNEI. CDR3 size: 14 residues. CDR3 sequence: CASSPGGMSHGYTF. The CDR3 bases are TGTGCCAGCAGTCCAGGGGGAATGAGCCACGGCTACACCTTC.

This chain links TRBV18 with TRBJ1-2; 8 nucleotides match TRBD1. This CDR3 region has 14 residues. Trimming removed 3 bases from V and 8 bases from J; junction bases left unmatched: 8. Germline V gene lookup returns CDR1 KGHSH and CDR2 LQKENI. The CDR3 coding sequence is TGTGCCAGCTCACCGCAGGGGGCCGCGGAGGGCTACACCTTC. This translates into CASSPQGAAEGYTF.

V usage is TRBV23-1 and J usage is TRBJ1-4; perhaps TRBD1 as D (5 bases). TRBV23-1 carries the ORF label, with uncertain function. The CDR3 has 13 amino acids. V lost 2 bases, J lost 5 bases, and 6 bases lay in between. The CDR3 spells CASSQGGNEKLFF. The CDR3 coding sequence is TGCGCCAGCAGTCAAGGGGGGAATGAAAAACTGTTTTTT.

CDR3 loop: CASSPLIGVRGEGGQNSPLHF. The CDR3 nucleotides read TGTGCCAGCAGCCCATTAATAGGGGTTCGGGGGGAAGGCGGCCAAAATTCACCCCTCCACTTT. The rearrangement joins TRBV3-1 (or the pseudogene TRBV3-2) to TRBJ1-6; TRBD1 might be the D (5 bases). This CDR3 comprises 21 residues. The germline gives CDR1 LGHDT, CDR2 YNNKEL (reference sequence). Trimming pared 4 bases from V and 7 bases from J, leaving 32 bases between.

This clone was found once. V usage is TRBV6-5 and J usage is TRBJ1-2; the D gene is possibly TRBD1 (6 bases). Trimming removed 5 bases at V and 2 bases at J, with 12 bases between. CDR1 and CDR2 from the germline V gene are MNHEY and SVGAGI. This CDR3 has 14 residues. The CDR3 here is CASSRAGENYGYTF. CDR3 in DNA: TGTGCCAGCAGTAGGGCAGGGGAGAACTATGGCTACACCTTC.

V and J are TRBV5-6 and TRBJ1-5; D not certain. Trimming took 2 bases from V and 2 from J, leaving 14 bases between them. Germline V CDR1 and CDR2: SGHDT, YYEEEE. CDR3 length: 16 amino acids. In DNA, the CDR3 is TGTGCCAGCAGCTTCAGCCAGCCGTGGGGCAATCAGCCCCAGCATTTT. Encoded protein: CASSFSQPWGNQPQHF.

The chain uses TRBV18 and TRBJ1-3; no definite D call. Germline CDR1 is KGHSH and CDR2 is LQKENI. The CDR3 contains 17 residues. Trimming took off 5 bases at V and 0 bases at J, with 17 bases between the two ends. CDR3 loop: CASSADGRIVSGNTIYF. The CDR3 DNA reads TGTGCCAGCTCAGCGGACGGACGTATCGTCTCTGGAAACACCATATATTTT.

The chain carries TRBV19 and TRBJ2-3; 7 bases align to TRBD1. The germline CDR1 and CDR2 sequences are LNHDA and SQIVND (reference sequence). The CDR3 spans 19 residues. J lost 0 bases, V lost 6 bases, and 18 bases had no gene match. DNA for the CDR3: TGTGCCAGTAGAAGCAGTGGGCAGGGGGAAGGAAGGAGCACAGATACGCAGTATTTT. It yields the protein CASRSSGQGEGRSTDTQYF.

CDR3 in amino acids: CASSIVGVSGEAFF. CDR3 coding DNA: TGTGCCAGTAGTATAGTCGGGGTATCGGGTGAAGCTTTCTTT. The chain uses TRBV19 and TRBJ1-1; D is undetermined. V gave up 1 base and J gave up 7 bases, with 13 bases separating them. CDR3 length: 14 amino acids. CDR1 is LNHDA, CDR2 SQIVND, per germline (reference sequence). The complete variable domain, with remaining parts taken from reference TRBV19 and TRBJ1-1, reads DGGITQSPKYLFRKEGQNVTLSCEQNLNHDAMYWYRQDPGQGLRLIYYSQIVNDFQKGDIAEGYSVSREKKESFPLTVTSAQKNPTAFYLCASSIVGVSGEAFFGQGTRLTVV.

The V call is TRBV28, the J call TRBJ2-7, with 7 bases that match TRBD1. With V trimmed by 7 bases and J by 5 bases, 14 bases remained unmatched. The CDR3 consists of 15 residues. CDR1 and CDR2 from the germline V gene are MDHEN and SYDVKM. CDR3 region: CASITGAGSRDEQYF. Written as DNA, the CDR3 is TGTGCCAGCATTACAGGGGCCGGATCCCGGGACGAGCAGTACTTC.

By frequency in the sample, this clone is medium-sized. At one end, the junction sequence differs from germline, possibly due to a read error. This chain links TRBV15 with TRBJ2-7; D might be TRBD1 (6 bases). CDR1 is LNHNV and CDR2 is YYDKDF in the germline V gene (reference sequence). The CDR3 is 14 residues long. CDR3 DNA: TGTGCCACCAGCAGAGCGGACAGTTCCTCCGAGCAGTACTTC. It specifies CATSRADSSSEQYF.

CDR3 DNA: TGTGCCAGCAGCTTTGACGGAGATGGAAAACTGTTTTTT. As protein: CASSFDGDGKLFF. The gene calls are TRBV7-9 and TRBJ1-4; no clear D. Germline V CDR1 and CDR2: SEHNR, FQNEAQ (reference sequence). Trimming removed 3 bases at V and 10 bases at J, with 12 bases between. This CDR3 is 13 amino acids long.

The rearrangement links TRBV28 to TRBJ1-5, with TRBD1 matching 11 bases. V trimming: 7 bases; J trimming: 0 bases; junction bases outside the gene matches: 8. Germline CDR1 and CDR2: MDHEN and SYDVKM. The CDR3 has 17 residues. CDR3 in DNA: TGTGCCAGCAATGACGGACAGGGGGCGTTTAGCAATCAGCCCCAGCATTTT. Encoded protein: CASNDGQGAFSNQPQHF.

The J gene is TRBJ1-1, the V gene TRBV7-8; possibly TRBD1 for D (6 bases). CDR1 and CDR2 from the germline V gene are SGHVS and FQNEAQ. This CDR3 is built from 13 residues. V lost 5 bases to trimming and J lost 3 bases, with 10 bases between them. The CDR3 sequence is CASSLQGYTEAFF. The CDR3 nucleotides read TGTGCCAGCAGCCTACAGGGTTACACTGAAGCTTTCTTT.

V gene TRBV3-1 (or the pseudogene TRBV3-2) combines with J gene TRBJ1-1, with 8 bases aligning to TRBD1. Per germline, CDR1 LGHDT and CDR2 YNNKEL (reference sequence). This CDR3 is 13 amino acids long. The J segment lost 3 bases and the V segment lost 4 bases, leaving 1 base of the junction unmatched. In nucleotides, the CDR3 is TGTGCCAGCAGCCCGACAGGGGACACTGAAGCTTTCTTT. Amino acids: CASSPTGDTEAFF.

The rearrangement links TRBV2 to TRBJ2-7; 8 positions match TRBD1. The CDR3 sequence is 13 residues long. The trim removed 6 bases at V and 2 bases at J, leaving 3 bases unmatched. Germline CDR1 reads SNHLY; CDR2 reads FYNNEI. The CDR3 bases are TGTGCCAGCAGGCGGACAGGGACCTACGAGCAGTACTTC. Residues: CASRRTGTYEQYF. Filled out from reference TRBV2 and TRBJ2-7, the complete variable domain reads EPEVTQTPSHQVTQMGQEVILRCVPISNHLYFYWYRQILGQKVEFLVSFYNNEISEKSEIFDDQFSVERPDGSNFTLKIRSTKLEDSAMYFCASRRTGTYEQYFGPGTRLTVT.

V gene TRBV10-1 combines with J gene TRBJ1-1; D unclear. The CDR3 sequence is 15 residues long. CDR1 WNHNN and CDR2 SYGVQD come from the germline V gene (reference sequence). Deletions cut 5 bases from V and 5 bases from J, with 18 bases between. DNA for the CDR3: TGCGCCAGCAGTTCCGGGGTCACAACCCCGACTGAAGCTTTCTTT. It encodes CASSSGVTTPTEAFF.